The 8 T cell receptor beta chains below were found in one sample sequenced in a study. MiXCR was run by TCRdb on the 5' RACE reads, yielding one entry per CDR3 protein. The sample has just over 60,000 distinct CDR3 sequences; just under 30% are singletons. Sequences were obtained from tumor-infiltrating naive CD4+ T cells sorted from the breast tumor. Subset: naive CD4+ T cells, CD4+CD45RA+CD25-. These TCRs come from a female donor with breast cancer.

The rearrangement joins TRBV29-1 to TRBJ2-5; 9 bases are a match to TRBD2. This CDR3 is 14 amino acids long. V dropped 4 bases and J dropped 4; count of bases not matched to a gene: 7. The V gene's germline CDR1 is SQVTM and CDR2 ANQGSEA. CDR3 sequence (DNA): TGCAGCGTTGCTAGCGGGGTGTCCGTAGAGACCCAGTACTTC. It encodes CSVASGVSVETQYF. The variable domain in full, completed from reference TRBV29-1 and TRBJ2-5, reads SAVISQKPSRDICQRGTSLTIQCQVDSQVTMMFWYRQQPGQSLTLIATANQGSEATYESGFVIDKFPISRPNLTFSTLTVSNMSPEDSSIYLCSVASGVSVETQYFGPGTRLLVL.

This clonotype has a single count. The genes are TRBV5-1 and TRBJ2-1; D assignment may be TRBD1 or TRBD2 (6 bases each). The length of the CDR3 is 15 residues. Between the trimmed V and J ends, which lost 4 bases and 6 bases, there was a span of 17 bases. The germline V gene has CDR1 SGHRS and CDR2 YFSETQ. The CDR3 protein is CASSEGGTTGNEQFF. The CDR3 DNA is TGCGCCAGCAGCGAAGGGGGGACAACCGGCAATGAGCAGTTCTTC.

There are many counts of this clonotype. The CDR3 sequence: CASRASSTEAFF. CDR3 DNA: TGTGCCAGCAGGGCCAGTAGCACTGAAGCTTTCTTT. The J gene is TRBJ1-1, the V gene TRBV12-3 or TRBV12-4; no reliable D call. Trimming took off 6 bases at V and 4 bases at J, with 9 bases between the two ends. The CDR3 has 12 amino acids.

This clonotype occurred a few times. The V call is TRBV7-2, the J call TRBJ1-3; D is unclear. Germline CDR1 SGHTA, CDR2 FQGNSA. This CDR3 is 13 amino acids long. V shed 5 bases and J shed 4 bases, with 9 bases lying between them. CDR3 DNA sequence: TGTGCCAGCAGCATCGGTTGGGGAAACACCATATATTTT. It encodes CASSIGWGNTIYF.

This sequence joins TRBV5-1 and TRBJ2-1, with TRBD2 matching 14 bases. The length of the CDR3 is 17 residues. Germline lookup yields CDR1 SGHRS and CDR2 YFSETQ. Unmatched junction bases numbered 11, after V lost 4 bases and J lost 8 bases. The chain's CDR3 is CASSRGTSGSHTYEQFF. The CDR3 nucleotides read TGCGCCAGCAGCCGAGGGACTAGCGGGAGCCACACGTATGAGCAGTTCTTC.

There are a few counts of this clonotype. This chain joins TRBV20-1 and TRBJ2-3; 11 bases map to TRBD2. Losses at the gene ends were 0 bases for V and 4 bases for J; bases not matched to a gene: 6. The CDR3 has 16 residues. CDR1 DFQATT and CDR2 SNEGSKA come from the germline V gene (reference sequence). This chain's CDR3 is CSARDYLAGGPDTQYF. CDR3 sequence (DNA): TGCAGTGCTAGAGATTACCTAGCGGGAGGTCCAGATACGCAGTATTTT.

This clonotype has more than one count but fewer than ten. DNA for the CDR3: TGCAGTGCTAGAGATTTTCGGCAGGGTCGGACCGGGGAGCTGTTTTTT. This codes for CSARDFRQGRTGELFF. The chain uses TRBV20-1 and TRBJ2-2, with D maybe TRBD1 (5 bases). V gave up 0 bases and J gave up 5 bases, with 16 bases separating them. Germline V CDR1 and CDR2: DFQATT, SNEGSKA (reference sequence). The CDR3 is 16 amino acids.

This clonotype appeared a few times. J is TRBJ2-3 and V is TRBV7-9, with 7 bases that match TRBD1. Germline CDR1 is SEHNR and CDR2 is FQNEAQ (reference sequence). Unmatched junction bases numbered 7, after V lost 5 bases and J lost 2 bases. The CDR3 is 15 amino acids. The DNA for the CDR3 is TGTGCCAGCAGCATCCGGGACAGATTCACAGATACGCAGTATTTT. Translation gives CASSIRDRFTDTQYF. Combining the CDR3 with reference TRBV7-9 and TRBJ2-3 gives the whole variable domain DTGVSQNPRHKITKRGQNVTFRCDPISEHNRLYWYRQTLGQGPEFLTYFQNEAQLEKSRLLSDRFSAERPKGSFSTLEIQRTEQGDSAMYLCASSIRDRFTDTQYFGPGTRLTVL.